This TCR beta chain is drawn from a study of cytomegalovirus exposure and HLA in healthy donors (dated by TCRdb to 2016 to 2017). At the level of the whole study: In an earlier analysis of some 550 of the donors, roughly 300 Gb of sequence data and 100 million or so unique TCR beta sequences from some 170 million T cells were reported. Donor age, sex, ethnicity and CMV serostatus were compiled alongside the repertoire data. Besides the first cohort of approximately 710 subjects, a separate validation cohort made up of 120 different subjects was used. Typing coverage varied by locus: roughly 629-640 donors for A, B, C, DRB1 and DQB1; approximately 500 for DQA1; more than 600 for DPA1; under 490 for DPB1. Of the 300 to 500 genotyped donors, roughly 76% were placed in the genetic ancestry cluster associated with self-reported Caucasian donors. In a later analysis, previously published TCR beta repertoires from fewer than 750 donors were re-analyzed and high-resolution HLA genotyping was added so that TCR occurrence patterns could be studied. To predict cytomegalovirus infection status, the study brought together high-throughput TCR immunosequencing, statistical association of individual TCRs with disease status, and machine learning. The study aimed to test whether signatures of past pathogen exposure could be identified by cataloging public T cell receptors. A later genetic analysis took genome-wide SNP genotypes for about 55% of the 666 donors and used that subset as a discovery cohort. About five DR-DQ haplotypes were treated as single units for association and clustering because of strong linkage in the cohort. Among about 400 genotyped donors of the cohort, an average of approximately 240,000 unique TCR beta nucleotide sequences was sequenced per donor, of which roughly 17% were non-productive. In an earlier analysis of roughly 600 of the donors, high-throughput TCR beta sequencing was used to judge whether each TCR beta V gene segment behaved as functional or pseudogenic. Rather than using new phenotypic data, the later analysis identified candidate immune exposures from TCR beta sequences and from how often those sequences occurred across donors. Class I and class II HLA loci were covered by the typing at four-digit resolution. Every discovery cohort repertoire had been produced on one sequencing platform. Using immunosequencing, the study profiled T cell repertoires from approximately 700 subjects and related those repertoires to cytomegalovirus serostatus. About 280 gigabases of sequencing data and about 92 million unique TCR sequences made up an early release that covered over 550 HLA-typed donors.

The paper as a whole reports these results and caveats: Compared with the approximately 720-donor mean, donors in an Asian-associated ancestry cluster had fewer N-insertions in productive TCRs, according to a later genetic analysis. When HLA alleles, especially DR and DQ, strongly co-occurred, TCR associations were difficult to assign to individual alleles. According to a later analysis, TCR association rates differed among HLA loci, with DRB1 alleles showing the most associated TCRs and HLA-C alleles showing the fewest. The authors suggested that the approach could potentially be extended to other disease states and immunological phenotypes. In a later analysis, several top co-occurrence clusters were reported to appear linked to parvovirus B19, influenza, CMV and Epstein-Barr virus. At a false discovery rate of 0.05, a later analysis linked 15,000 to 20,000 TCR beta sequences to specific HLA alleles. A total of 150 to 200 TCR beta chains were listed by the study as associated with cytomegalovirus. Because counts were too low, more than 15 rarely observed V segments, including chromosome 9 orphons, were excluded from the earlier analysis of 587 of the donors. Linkage disequilibrium might explain the correlated functional status among segregating V segments, but an unknown experimental factor could not be excluded. Three of the identified cytomegalovirus-associated TCR beta chains were confirmed in vitro to be specific for cytomegalovirus antigens. An earlier analysis of around 540 of the donors showed that most TCR beta V segments appeared in productive rearrangements either about 90% or about 30% of the time, which broadly matched IMGT annotations. CMV serostatus was the only immune exposure information available for the cohort. In a later genetic analysis, a missense DCLRE1C variant was associated with V-gene and J-gene trimming of TCR beta chains, and the association was replicated in an independent cohort. The cohort was sequenced for TCR beta chains only, and without alpha or paired-chain data the features that could be detected were limited. While some public TCRs were present in many individuals, most TCR sequences turned up only very rarely across donors. Because HLA typing was missing for some donors at each locus, association tests included only the typed subset. Cytomegalovirus status was reported to be diagnosed by the classifier with high specificity and sensitivity in both the original and validation cohorts. A further reported finding was that TCR beta sequences accurately predicted the HLA-A and HLA-B alleles for most subjects in the first cohort. A cluster of highly shared sequence variants was judged likely to represent a technical artifact of the sequencing pipeline. The presence/absence analyses assumed that sequencing depth was roughly uniform across donors, and that assumption may not be true. In a later analysis, HLA-associated TCR beta chains were found to be more clonally expanded and to have lower generation probabilities than equally common non-associated chains. According to a later analysis, most CMV-associated TCR beta chains appeared to be HLA-restricted, and the HLA associations seemed to be driven largely by CMV exposure. The 87-base-pair reads could not distinguish some IMGT-functional V segments, including TRBV6-2 and TRBV6-3, so those segments were excluded.

The cohort comprised fewer than 700 healthy bone marrow donors. At the time of sampling, all cohort members were nominally healthy, though unrecorded immune exposures were likely present. The donor was CMV seronegative and belonged to the group of 350 to 400 seronegative cohort members. A peripheral blood sample was provided by each donor, and peripheral blood mononuclear cells were used for TCR beta sequencing. The Qiagen DNeasy Blood Extraction Kit was used to extract genomic DNA from the blood cell samples. Reading from cysteine to phenylalanine, the CDR3 counts 12 amino acids. CDR3 DNA is the only sequence kept; it has 36 bases, read in frame from the first base. Via the germline V gene (reference sequence), CDR1 is GTSNPN and CDR2 SVGIG. The protocol used for the library was the immunoSEQ multiplex PCR assay. For the multiplex PCR, a mixture combining 60 forward primers for TCR Vbeta segments and 13 reverse primers for TCR Jbeta segments was used. Amplification of the CDR3 region of rearranged TCR beta genes was performed with a multiplex PCR assay on genomic DNA. On the Illumina HiSeq System, the amplified TCR beta libraries were sequenced as 87-base-pair reads. Under the source paper's analysis protocol: A later analysis tallied tens of millions of unique TCR beta chains across the 550 to 850 repertoires, and around 12 million of those chains were shared by two or more donors. Raw reads were error-corrected and collapsed into unique sequences with a nearest-neighbor algorithm that merged closely related sequences to remove PCR and sequencing errors. CDR3 sequences were aligned to IMGT reference sequences to assign V, D and J gene segments. For a sequence to be retained, at least a six-nucleotide match to both a V gene segment and a J gene segment was required. Rearrangements were classified as productive when the CDR3 lacked stop codons and remained in frame with V and J, and all other rearrangements were classified as non-productive. CDR3 was defined according to IMGT convention as the region running from the second conserved V-encoded cysteine to the conserved J-encoded phenylalanine. In an earlier analysis of 587 of the donors, sequences lacking an unambiguous match to a single V gene segment were excluded. An earlier analysis of several hundred of the donors called V segments functional above 56.7% productive rearrangements and segregating when the between-donor standard deviation exceeded 5%. To diagnose cytomegalovirus status from the catalog of TCR beta chain sequences, a statistical classification framework was built. V and J gene assignment, in a later analysis, came from comparing TCR nucleotide sequences with IMGT/GENE-DB human TR gene sequences. The TCRdist pipeline was used in a later analysis to assign CDR3 sequences and most-parsimonious VDJ recombination scenarios. A later analysis defined each TCR beta chain by its CDR3 amino acid sequence plus V-gene family, and excluded reads lacking a unique V-gene family. To address suspected cross-contamination and a sequencing artifact, a later analysis removed around 590 highly shared, low-generation-probability nucleotide sequences. A later analysis calculated a clonal expansion index for each public chain from normalized within-repertoire ranks of inferred template counts. A later analysis computed generation probabilities with a VDJ recombination model fitted to out-of-frame rearrangements, and checked the results against IGoR. A later analysis scored TCR-TCR, TCR-HLA and TCR-CMV co-occurrence with hypergeometric tests, applying a repertoire-size bias correction to TCR pairs. False discovery rates were estimated in a later analysis by permuting HLA or CMV assignments 20 times. In a later analysis, co-occurring TCRs were grouped using DBSCAN, and TCRdist sequence similarity was added for clustering within HLA-allele-positive subsets. For co-occurrence clustering, repertoires with fewer than 30,000 or more than 120,000 public chains were excluded, along with five repertoires with anomalous nucleotide sharing. Imported from immuneACCESS, the table was reduced by TCRdb to in-frame sequences with V and J called. These copies leave out some clones; in studies compared against another copy, an unresolved V gene accounts for under half, and the cause of the remainder is not known. That table furnishes V, J and clone size, whereas the DNA furnished D and trimming. The sample table lists about 220,000 clones, around 75% of them with a count of one. The ten largest account for about 1.9% of the sample.

Concerning this clone: Its antigen is still unknown. Base qualities are not provided; no much larger clone lies one nucleotide away.

Sequencing used PBMCs. The clonotype originates from a woman aged 30 to 39 in good health and CMV-seronegative. The rearranged segments are TRBV30 and TRBJ2-5, with 8 middle bases fitting TRBD2. CDR3 loop: CACGGFRETQYF. The sequenced DNA: TGTGCATGCGGGGGGTTCAGAGAGACCCAGTACTTC.